This TCR beta chain derives from a study of cytomegalovirus exposure and HLA in healthy donors. Findings of the study overall: Data from an earlier analysis indicated that most TCR beta V segments were productive either about 87% or about 30% of the time. It was reported that the classifier diagnosed cytomegalovirus status with high specificity and sensitivity in both the original and validation cohorts.

Concerning this clone: Its antigen remains unidentified.

Trimming removed 3 bases from V and 4 bases from J, with 23 bases in between. The CDR3 consists of 18 residues. Germline values: CDR1 SGHKS, CDR2 YYEKEE (reference sequence). The PCR was carried out with 60 Vbeta primers and 13 Jbeta primers. Assay used: immunoSEQ multiplex PCR; TCRdb lists only in-frame clones, some missing. There are some 140,000 clones in the sample; about 82% occur only once, and 4% to 5.5% lies in the top ten. The specimen sequenced was PBMCs. The gene calls are TRBV5-5 and TRBJ1-5, with a possible D match to TRBD1 (5 bases). The clonotype originates from a man aged 25-40 years in good health. CDR3 amino acids: CASSSRLTSGGYNQPQHF. CDR3 nucleotides: TGTGCCAGCAGCTCAAGACTCACCTCCGGGGGGTATAATCAGCCCCAGCATTTT.